The 12 T cell receptor beta chains below were found in one sample sequenced in a study of T cells in Graves' hyperthyroidism and ophthalmopathy (dated by TCRdb to the late 2010s). Library preparation employed multiplex PCR. TCRdb lists the instrument as Illumina HiSeq 2000. Amplification of TCR beta CDR3 regions was carried out from RNA transcripts. The first round of RT-PCR for the TCR CDR3 was performed with the HTBI primer set and the Qiagen OneStep RT-PCR kit. Starting from the raw public reads, TCRdb applied fastp trimming at Q25, assembled clones with MiXCR and retained in-frame beta chains. Rows matching on CDR3 protein sequence are summarized as one entry with the most common DNA and genes. In this sample the table shows hundreds of thousands of distinct CDR3 sequences, about 17% of which occur a single time. Together, the top ten hold 3% to 4.5% of the sample. Material for sequencing was blood. Receptors were obtained from a woman in her thirties with Graves' hyperthyroidism.

This clonotype was counted ten times or more. V is TRBV28 and J is TRBJ1-2, with D unclear. V lost 1 base to trimming and J lost 4 bases, with 10 bases between them. CDR1 MDHEN and CDR2 SYDVKM come from the germline V gene. The CDR3 consists of 14 residues. The DNA of the CDR3 is TGTGCCAGCAGTTTATTTATCGGGATCTATGGCTACACCTTC. Its translation is CASSLFIGIYGYTF.

This clonotype was picked up a small number of times. This chain connects TRBV19 to TRBJ2-3; TRBD1 matches 9 bases. The V gene end was trimmed by 4 bases and the J gene end by 8 bases; junction bases not matched to a gene: 10. This CDR3 is built from 15 residues. Germline values: CDR1 LNHDA, CDR2 SQIVND (reference sequence). The CDR3 is CASSTRDREWGTQYF. In DNA, the CDR3 is TGTGCCAGTAGTACCCGGGACAGGGAATGGGGTACGCAGTATTTT.

This clonotype was seen only a few times. V is TRBV18 and J is TRBJ2-7; maybe TRBD1 (5 bases). Germline CDR1 is KGHSH and CDR2 is LQKENI. Trimming shortened V by 0 bases and J by 2 bases, and 8 bases separated the two germline ends. The CDR3 covers 14 residues. The DNA for the CDR3 is TGTGCCAGCTCACCACCCCAGGGCCCCTACGAGCAGTACTTC. It translates to CASSPPQGPYEQYF.

This clonotype has more than one count but fewer than ten. The genes are TRBV5-1 and TRBJ1-4; D call uncertain. The CDR3 sequence is 15 residues long. CDR1 is SGHRS and CDR2 is YFSETQ in the germline V gene. Trimming stripped 2 bases from V and 0 bases from J, with 8 bases between. The CDR3 sequence: CASSFFGSTNEKLFF. DNA of the CDR3: TGCGCCAGCAGCTTCTTCGGGTCAACTAATGAAAAACTGTTTTTT.

This clonotype was recorded once. No conserved phenylalanine or tryptophan ends this CDR3, so it is likely a read error. It is unclear where the CDR3 begins or ends on the DNA, so no DNA is shown, and the CDR3 is as TCRdb lists it. The chain has TRBV12-3 or TRBV12-4 and TRBJ2-4. The length of the CDR3 is 9 amino acids, counting both ends. CDR3 sequence reads: CASSLNRVC.

The gene calls are TRBV20-1 and TRBJ2-4; TRBD2 matches at 8 bases. The CDR3 length is 13 residues. J gave up 9 bases and V 6 bases, and 10 bases lay outside the gene matches. Germline CDR1 and CDR2: DFQATT and SNEGSKA (reference sequence). The CDR3 DNA reads as TGCAGTGCCTTCGGGGGGGGGACCAGCATTCAGTACTTC. Translation: CSAFGGGTSIQYF.

A few counts support this clonotype. V and J are TRBV2 and TRBJ1-4; 9 bases are shared with TRBD1. The J segment lost 4 bases and the V segment lost 6 bases, leaving 12 bases of the junction unmatched. This CDR3 has 17 residues. Germline V gene sequence: CDR1 SNHLY, CDR2 FYNNEI. This CDR3 reads CASRPGQGLRGNEKLFF. CDR3 coding DNA: TGTGCCAGCAGGCCGGGACAGGGCCTCCGGGGTAATGAAAAACTGTTTTTT.

The CDR3 is CSARLAGGHEQFF. CDR3 sequence (DNA): TGCAGTGCTAGACTAGCGGGAGGGCATGAGCAGTTCTTC. V gene TRBV20-1 combines with J gene TRBJ2-1; 12 positions match TRBD2. The V gene end was trimmed by 2 bases and the J gene end by 8 bases; junction bases not matched to a gene: 1. CDR1 DFQATT and CDR2 SNEGSKA come from the germline V gene (reference sequence). The CDR3 is 13 residues long.

The chain links TRBV6-1 to TRBJ2-3, with a possible D match to TRBD1 (5 bases). The CDR3 loop spans 13 amino acids. Germline values: CDR1 MNHNS, CDR2 SASEGT. V was trimmed by 5 bases and J by 8 bases, leaving 14 bases between them. CDR3: CASSPRQGRTQYF. CDR3 DNA: TGTGCCAGCAGTCCACGTCAGGGTCGTACGCAGTATTTT.

This clonotype was picked up a small number of times. The V gene is TRBV28, the J gene TRBJ2-1; D unresolved. Germline V gene data show CDR1 as MDHEN and CDR2 as SYDVKM. Trimming took off 6 bases at V and 0 bases at J, with 15 bases between the two ends. The CDR3 has 16 residues. CDR3 in amino acids: CASSPWAESSYNEQFF. CDR3 DNA: TGTGCCAGCAGCCCCTGGGCCGAGAGCTCCTACAATGAGCAGTTCTTC.

This clonotype was detected ten times or more. The chain recombines TRBV11-1 with TRBJ2-1; D remains ambiguous. The CDR3 loop spans 12 amino acids. V was cut by 5 bases and J by 9 bases, with 11 bases left in between. Germline assignment: CDR1 SGHAT and CDR2 FQDESV (reference sequence). The CDR3 sequence is CASSQRVSEQFF. CDR3 nucleotide sequence: TGTGCCAGCAGCCAACGAGTGTCTGAGCAGTTCTTC.

This clonotype was seen many times. This rearrangement joins TRBV2 to TRBJ1-4; a weak D match, TRBD1 (6 bases). CDR1 is SNHLY and CDR2 is FYNNEI in the germline V gene. The CDR3 contains 15 residues. V dropped 6 bases and J dropped 7 bases, with 18 bases sitting between them. Here the CDR3 reads CASSPVGGASEKLFF. The CDR3 nucleotides read TGTGCCAGCAGCCCCGTGGGGGGCGCTAGTGAAAAACTGTTTTTT.